The rows below give T cell receptor beta chains drawn from one sample of a study of cytomegalovirus exposure and HLA in healthy donors. The method was immunoSEQ multiplex PCR; TCRdb's version includes in-frame clones alone and lacks a portion of them. The sample yields 200,000 or so clones, around 80% seen once. The sample consisted of PBMCs. The receptors stem from a young woman in good health and CMV-seropositive. Both conserved end residues are part of each CDR3. Where a row states a size, it is once, few, many or the class of an expanded clone; other rows omit it.

>TRBJ1-3|few|TRBV10-3
CASRDGPSGNTIYF
>TRBJ1-1|few|TRBV2
CASSEVRNTEAFF
>TRBJ2-1|NA|TRBV7-9
CASSFVSSYNEQFF
>TRBJ1-2|NA|TRBV2
CASTVSGYGYTF
>TRBJ2-5|few|TRBV5-1
CASSLGLAGTQYF
>TRBJ1-1|NA|TRBV30
CAWSVSGQTAFF
>TRBJ1-1|NA|TRBV28
CASSLIGDLNTEAFF
>TRBJ2-3|NA|TRBV7-3
CASSFRGIGTDTQYF
>TRBJ1-6|NA|TRBV5-1
CASSWDSRNSPLHF
>TRBJ1-6|NA|TRBV7-4
CASSSGLSNSPLHF
>TRBJ1-2|NA|TRBV7-3
CASSLITGFGYTF
>TRBJ2-3|NA|TRBV2
CASHQGVGITDTQYF
>TRBJ2-5|NA|TRBV7-3
CASSPRGPGETQYF
>TRBJ1-2|once|TRBV7-2
CASSLRGYGYTF
>TRBJ2-2|NA|TRBV28
CASSFRAGGFNTGELFF
>TRBJ2-1|NA|TRBV7-9
CASSQRTSDEQFF
>TRBJ1-3|NA|TRBV18
CASSPGQLSGNTIYF
>TRBJ2-4|NA|TRBV7-8
CASSFLYGVKNIQYF
>TRBJ1-1|NA|TRBV5-6
CASSLSRRAVAEAFF
>TRBJ1-1|NA|TRBV7-9
CSSSNSEAFF
>TRBJ1-4|NA|TRBV6-5
CASSFGRGWEKLFF
>TRBJ1-1|NA|TRBV9
CASSVTGGFAEAFF
>TRBJ1-1|NA|TRBV15
CATSRGEMTLNTEAFF
>TRBJ2-3|once|TRBV6-6
CASSYAGDTQYF
>TRBJ1-4|NA|TRBV5-7
CASSFHRRANEKLFF
>TRBJ2-1|NA|TRBV19
CASSGQAYNEQFF
>TRBJ2-5|NA|TRBV5-4
CASSLARDGGFPRGTQYF
>TRBJ1-2|once|TRBV6-5
CASRNGQGLSYGYTF
>TRBJ1-2|NA|TRBV5-8
CASSLNGGGIYGYTF
>TRBJ2-2|once|TRBV6-1
CASSIRDYNTGELFF
>TRBJ1-5|NA|TRBV6-1
CASRGQAHQPQHF
>TRBJ1-5|NA|TRBV6-1
CASRSTDRGHQPQHF
>TRBJ1-5|NA|TRBV9
CASSVEGGLNQPQHF
>TRBJ1-5|NA|TRBV11-2
CASSLTPTGKPQHF
>TRBJ1-2|NA|TRBV6-1
CASSLQSFYGYTF
>TRBJ1-2|once|TRBV5-3
CARSLPGPYGYTF
>TRBJ1-3|NA|TRBV4-1
CASSQGQGRYTIYF
>TRBJ1-4|NA|TRBV7-6
CASSLGRGHEKLFF
>TRBJ1-6|NA|TRBV5-6
CASSTGTGVLPLHF
>TRBJ2-5|few|TRBV7-9
CASGGVGETQYF
>TRBJ2-1|NA|TRBV29-1
CSVDLGGRQNNEQFF
>NA|NA|TRBV5-6
CASSWSSRPYEQYF
>TRBJ2-5|NA|TRBV28
CASSLAGTQYF
>TRBJ2-1|once|TRBV10-3
CAISESRGTVNEQFF
>TRBJ1-6|NA|TRBV23-1
CASSQLKGPRDSPLHF
>TRBJ2-3|NA|TRBV30
CAWSVLKDTQYF
>TRBJ1-1|NA|TRBV6-1
CASSDKFLQGATEAFF
>TRBJ1-5|NA|TRBV4-1
CASSQEGHSNQPQHF
>TRBJ1-2|once|TRBV5-1
CASSLPDRGYGYTF
>TRBJ1-2|NA|TRBV9
CASTIRDSPYGYTF
>TRBJ2-3|NA|TRBV27
CASMLQGTDTQYF
>TRBJ1-1|NA|TRBV5-1
CASSWTGMNTEAFF
>TRBJ2-2|NA|TRBV28
CASEGTSGSTGELFF
>TRBJ2-3|NA|TRBV7-9
CASSLTSYTDTQYF
>TRBJ2-1|NA|TRBV6-6
CASNQGQIYNEQFF
>TRBJ2-3|NA|TRBV2
CASSGHTDTQYF
>TRBJ1-2|NA|TRBV5-6
CASSRAGISYGYTF
>TRBJ2-3|NA|TRBV10-3
CAISSEGITDTQYF
>TRBJ1-5|NA|TRBV7-8
CASSLDGVASPQHF
>TRBJ2-3|NA|TRBV12-5
CASGFRGGGAGESPPTDTQYF